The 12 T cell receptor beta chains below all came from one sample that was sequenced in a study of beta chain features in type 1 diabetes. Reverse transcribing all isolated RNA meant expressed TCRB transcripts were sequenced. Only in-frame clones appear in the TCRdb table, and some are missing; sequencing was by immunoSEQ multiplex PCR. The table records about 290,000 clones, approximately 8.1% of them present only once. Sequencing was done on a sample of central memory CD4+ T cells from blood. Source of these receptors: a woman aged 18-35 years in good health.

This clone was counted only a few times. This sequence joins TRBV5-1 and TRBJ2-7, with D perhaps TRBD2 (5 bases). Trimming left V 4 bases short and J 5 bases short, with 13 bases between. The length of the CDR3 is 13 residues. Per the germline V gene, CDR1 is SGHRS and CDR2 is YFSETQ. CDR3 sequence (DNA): TGCGCCAGCAGCGTAGGAGGCGTTAACGAGCAGTACTTC. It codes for CASSVGGVNEQYF.

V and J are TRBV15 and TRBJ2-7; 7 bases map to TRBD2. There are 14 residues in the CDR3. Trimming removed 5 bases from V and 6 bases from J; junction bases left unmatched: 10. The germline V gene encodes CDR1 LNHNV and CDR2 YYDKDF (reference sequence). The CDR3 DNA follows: TGTGCCACCAGCGCCGGGACTACCCTGGGCGAGCAGTACTTC. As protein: CATSAGTTLGEQYF.

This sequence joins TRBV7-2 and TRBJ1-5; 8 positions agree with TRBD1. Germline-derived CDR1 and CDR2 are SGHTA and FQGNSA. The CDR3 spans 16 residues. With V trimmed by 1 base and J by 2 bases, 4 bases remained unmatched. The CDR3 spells CASSLESGQGNQPQHF. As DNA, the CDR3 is TGTGCCAGCAGCTTAGAGTCGGGACAGGGCAATCAGCCCCAGCATTTT.

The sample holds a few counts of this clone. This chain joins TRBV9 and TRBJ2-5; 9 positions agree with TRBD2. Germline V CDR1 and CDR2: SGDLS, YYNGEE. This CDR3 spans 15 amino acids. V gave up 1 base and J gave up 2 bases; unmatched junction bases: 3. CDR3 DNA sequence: TGTGCCAGCAGCGTAACTAGCGGGTCTCAAGAGACCCAGTACTTC. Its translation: CASSVTSGSQETQYF.

The CDR3 protein is CASTGTGLNQPQHF. In nucleotides, the CDR3 is TGTGCCAGCACGGGCACAGGCCTCAATCAGCCCCAGCATTTT. V usage is TRBV2 and J usage is TRBJ1-5; TRBD1 might be the D (5 bases). Trimming cost V 7 bases and J 3 bases, with 13 bases left between them. The germline V gene encodes CDR1 SNHLY and CDR2 FYNNEI. The CDR3 totals 14 residues.

The CDR3 DNA follows: TGTGCCAGCAGTGTGGGGGGATTTAAGGTTGGCTACACCTTC. This gives the protein CASSVGGFKVGYTF. The chain is built from TRBV6-1 and TRBJ1-2; weak D call: TRBD1 (5 bases). V lost 4 bases and J 7 bases, leaving 16 bases between the germline ends. The CDR3 has 14 residues. CDR1 and CDR2 from the germline V gene are MNHNS and SASEGT.

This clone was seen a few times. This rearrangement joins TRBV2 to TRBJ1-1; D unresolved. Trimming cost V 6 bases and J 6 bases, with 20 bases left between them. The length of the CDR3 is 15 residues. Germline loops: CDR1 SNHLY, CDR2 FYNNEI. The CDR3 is CASRDSIGQSPEAFF. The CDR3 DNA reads TGTGCCAGCAGGGACTCAATAGGGCAGAGCCCTGAAGCTTTCTTT.

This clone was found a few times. The CDR3 sequence: CASSLVSVNEQFF. The CDR3 nucleotides read TGTGCCAGCAGCTTAGTCAGCGTTAATGAGCAGTTCTTC. This chain uses TRBV7-9 with TRBJ2-1; no definite D call. The germline V gene has CDR1 SEHNR and CDR2 FQNEAQ (reference sequence). The CDR3 has 13 amino acids. The V end was cut by 1 base, the J end by 7 bases, with 8 bases between.

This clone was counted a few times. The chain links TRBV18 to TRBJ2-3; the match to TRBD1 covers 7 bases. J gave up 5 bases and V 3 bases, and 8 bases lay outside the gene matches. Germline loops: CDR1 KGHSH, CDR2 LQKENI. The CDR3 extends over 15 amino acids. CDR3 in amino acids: CASSPETGMRDTQYF. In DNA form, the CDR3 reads TGTGCCAGCTCACCCGAGACAGGGATGAGAGATACGCAGTATTTT. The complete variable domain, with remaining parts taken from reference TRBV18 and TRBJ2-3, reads NAGVMQNPRHLVRRRGQEARLRCSPMKGHSHVYWYRQLPEEGLKFMVYLQKENIIDESGMPKERFSAEFPKEGPSILRIQQVVRGDSAAYFCASSPETGMRDTQYFGPGTRLTVL.

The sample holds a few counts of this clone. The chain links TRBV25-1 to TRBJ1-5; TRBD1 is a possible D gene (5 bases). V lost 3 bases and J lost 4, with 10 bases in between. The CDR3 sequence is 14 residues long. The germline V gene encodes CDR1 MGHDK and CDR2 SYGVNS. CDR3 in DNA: TGTGCCAGCAGTGACCTTTACAGGAATCAGCCCCAGCATTTT. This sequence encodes CASSDLYRNQPQHF.

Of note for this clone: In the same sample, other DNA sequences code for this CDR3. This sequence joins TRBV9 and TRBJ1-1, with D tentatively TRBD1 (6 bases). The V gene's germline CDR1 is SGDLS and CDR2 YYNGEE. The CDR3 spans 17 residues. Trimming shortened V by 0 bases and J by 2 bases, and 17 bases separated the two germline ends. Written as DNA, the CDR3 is TGTGCCAGCAGCGTAGGGTTGGGGGCAGGGAGAAACACTGAAGCTTTCTTT. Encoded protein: CASSVGLGAGRNTEAFF.

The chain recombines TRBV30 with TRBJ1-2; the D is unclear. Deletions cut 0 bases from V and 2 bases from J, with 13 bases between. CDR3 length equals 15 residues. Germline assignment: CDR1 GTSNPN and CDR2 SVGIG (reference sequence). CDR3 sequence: CAWSVLEMGNYGYTF. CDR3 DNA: TGTGCCTGGAGTGTACTTGAAATGGGGAACTATGGCTACACCTTC.